The 13 T cell receptor beta chains below were found in one sample sequenced in a study of T cells in Graves' hyperthyroidism and ophthalmopathy. Amplification yielded TCR beta CDR3 regions, with RNA transcripts as the source. HTBI primers were employed in a first-round RT-PCR of the TCR CDR3. TCRdb called the multiplex PCR reads again in MiXCR, with one record for every CDR3 protein. The sample carries 690,000 or so distinct CDR3 sequences, under 20% recorded once. Sequenced: blood. Receptors originate from a woman in her forties or fifties with Graves' hyperthyroidism that later progressed to Graves' ophthalmopathy.

As regards this clonotype: Relative to the germline gene, one junction end is altered; a read error may explain this. Here the CDR3 DNA reads TGCGGCGTGGAGCCAGGGACAGGTTATGGCACTGAAGCTTTCTTT. Its protein is CGVEPGTGYGTEAFF. The genes are TRBV29-1 and TRBJ1-1; 8 bases line up with TRBD1. The CDR3 consists of 15 residues. Germline V gene lookup returns CDR1 SQVTM and CDR2 ANQGSEA. Full variable domain (outside the CDR3, taken from reference TRBV29-1 and TRBJ1-1): SAVISQKPSRDICQRGTSLTIQCQVDSQVTMMFWYRQQPGQSLTLIATANQGSEATYESGFVIDKFPISRPNLTFSTLTVSNMSPEDSSIYLCGVEPGTGYGTEAFFGQGTRLTVV.

In this sample, this clonotype turned up a few times. The rearrangement links TRBV2 to TRBJ1-5; TRBD1 is a possible D gene (5 bases). Germline V gives CDR1 SNHLY, CDR2 FYNNEI. The CDR3 is 14 amino acids. V was shortened by 5 bases and J by 2 bases, with 10 bases between the two germline ends. Here the CDR3 reads CASSTPQGNQPQHF. CDR3 DNA sequence: TGTGCCAGCAGTACACCACAGGGCAATCAGCCCCAGCATTTT.

The chain joins TRBV5-5 to TRBJ1-3; no firm D call. V dropped 7 bases and J dropped 2 bases, with 7 bases sitting between them. CDR1 and CDR2 (germline): SGHKS, YYEKEE (reference sequence). The CDR3 spans 12 residues. CDR3 loop: CASGVAGNTIYF. In DNA form, the CDR3 reads TGTGCCAGCGGGGTTGCTGGAAACACCATATATTTT.

The chain employs TRBV28 and TRBJ1-1; 7 bases agree with TRBD1. The trim removed 2 bases at V and 13 bases at J, leaving 10 bases unmatched. This CDR3 spans 13 amino acids. CDR1 is MDHEN, CDR2 SYDVKM, per germline. This chain's CDR3 is CASSLRKDRESFF. The DNA of the CDR3 is TGTGCCAGCAGTTTACGAAAAGACAGGGAGAGTTTCTTT.

This clonotype was seen many times. V usage is TRBV5-4 and J usage is TRBJ2-7; possible D gene TRBD2, 6 bases. The germline V gene encodes CDR1 SGHNT and CDR2 YYREEE (reference sequence). Between the trimmed V and J ends, which lost 4 bases and 3 bases, there was a span of 20 bases. CDR3 length: 16 amino acids. CDR3 sequence reads: CASSLKLAPPGYEQYF. The CDR3 DNA is TGTGCCAGCAGCCTTAAGCTAGCGCCACCGGGCTACGAGCAGTACTTC.

This clonotype was detected a few times. In this CDR3 the conserved last residue, phenylalanine or tryptophan, is missing, so a read error is likely. V gene TRBV9 combines with J gene TRBJ2-5, with D unclear. Trimming cost V 4 bases and J 2 bases, with 9 bases left between them. In germline, CDR1 is SGDLS, CDR2 YYNGEE. This CDR3 has 13 amino acids. The CDR3 nucleotides are TGTGCCAGCAGCCCGAGAAATCAAGAGACCCAGTACTCC. Translating gives CASSPRNQETQYS.

This clonotype was seen ten or more times. The chain couples TRBV9 to TRBJ2-5; 9 bases are shared with TRBD1. The CDR3 is 17 residues long. Germline loops: CDR1 SGDLS, CDR2 YYNGEE. V lost 5 bases to trimming and J lost 0 bases; unmatched junction nucleotides: 11. The CDR3 nucleotides are TGTGCCAGCAGTGCGGAAACAGGGGGCTTGTACCAAGAGACCCAGTACTTC. Translating gives CASSAETGGLYQETQYF.

The V gene is TRBV2, the J gene TRBJ2-2, with 9 bases identical to TRBD2. In germline, CDR1 is SNHLY, CDR2 FYNNEI. CDR3 length: 15 residues. Trimming at V came to 6 bases and at J to 6 bases, leaving 8 bases not matched to a gene. CDR3 region: CASSPEASGAGELFF. The CDR3 DNA follows: TGTGCCAGCAGCCCGGAGGCTAGCGGGGCCGGGGAGCTGTTTTTT.

This clonotype was seen many times. This sequence joins TRBV3-1 and TRBJ2-3, with D maybe TRBD2 (5 bases). Trimming removed 2 bases from V and 2 bases from J, with 11 bases in between. Germline assignment: CDR1 LGHDT and CDR2 YNNKEL (reference sequence). The CDR3 runs to 15 residues. The CDR3, as DNA: TGTGCCAGCAGCCAATCGAGCGGTGACACAGATACGCAGTATTTT. Translation gives CASSQSSGDTDTQYF.

This clonotype was recorded a few times. The V and J genes are TRBV5-4 and TRBJ2-1; D may be TRBD2 (6 bases). Trimming shortened V by 5 bases and J by 0 bases, and 18 bases separated the two germline ends. The CDR3 consists of 17 residues. Per the germline V gene, CDR1 is SGHNT and CDR2 is YYREEE (reference sequence). The CDR3 reads CASSDEIRGGSYNEQFF. In DNA, the CDR3 is TGTGCCAGCAGTGATGAGATTCGGGGAGGCTCCTACAATGAGCAGTTCTTC.

This clonotype was recorded a few times. CDR3 bases: TGTGCCATCAGTGAGTCGCATTTCTATGGCTACACCTTC. It codes for CAISESHFYGYTF. The chain combines TRBV10-3 with TRBJ1-2; D is uncertain. Trimming removed 0 bases at V and 4 bases at J, with 6 bases between. Germline V CDR1 and CDR2: ENHRY, SYGVKD. The CDR3 extends over 13 amino acids.

The chain is built from TRBV14 and TRBJ2-1, with D perhaps matching TRBD1 (5 bases). CDR3 size: 13 residues. Germline loops: CDR1 SGHDN, CDR2 FVKESK. The germline V and J ends were trimmed by 0 bases and 6 bases, with 6 bases remaining between them. The CDR3 here is CASSQDDSNEQFF. The CDR3 DNA is TGTGCCAGCAGCCAAGATGACAGCAATGAGCAGTTCTTC.

This clonotype was counted only a few times. The V call is TRBV29-1, the J call TRBJ2-5, with 7 bases that match TRBD1. The CDR3 loop spans 13 amino acids. V lost 7 bases and J lost 5; bases outside the gene matches: 10. Germline V gene sequence: CDR1 SQVTM, CDR2 ANQGSEA. As DNA, the CDR3 is TGCAGCGCGACAGGGTCTTCGTGGGAGACCCAGTACTTC. Protein: CSATGSSWETQYF. The variable domain in full, completed from reference TRBV29-1 and TRBJ2-5, reads SAVISQKPSRDICQRGTSLTIQCQVDSQVTMMFWYRQQPGQSLTLIATANQGSEATYESGFVIDKFPISRPNLTFSTLTVSNMSPEDSSIYLCSATGSSWETQYFGPGTRLLVL.